These 5 T cell receptor beta chains were sequenced from one sample in a study of shared clonotypes between healthy human individuals. Sequencing was performed with immunoSEQ multiplex PCR; in TCRdb, only in-frame clones are kept and a portion is missing. The data show about 500,000 clones, more than 70% seen once. The sequencing sample was made of PBMCs. All receptors derive from a woman aged 35 to 49 in good health. Some clones in this sample may be carry-over from other donors' samples.

The chain is built from TRBV11-2 and TRBJ2-7; 10 bases align to TRBD2. The assigned J gene may be wrong: the sequence end matches TRBJ2-1 better. Per the germline V gene, CDR1 is SGHAT and CDR2 is FQNNGV. This CDR3 region has 17 residues. The CDR3: CASSAQATSGKYNEQFF. In nucleotides, the CDR3 is TGTGCCAGCAGCGCCCAGGCTACTAGCGGGAAATACAATGAGCAGTTCTTC.

This clone was seen ten or more times. The sample has other DNA sequences that encode this CDR3 too. CDR3 amino acids: CASSGPFLDTQYF. The CDR3, as DNA: TGTGCCAGCAGCGGACCGTTTCTGGATACGCAGTATTTT. This sequence joins TRBV2 and TRBJ2-3, with D uncertain. V shed 6 bases and J shed 6 bases, with 13 bases lying between them. This CDR3 is 13 amino acids long. Germline CDR1 reads SNHLY; CDR2 reads FYNNEI.

This clone was seen a handful of times. The V gene is TRBV18, the J gene TRBJ2-1, with TRBD2 identical over 7 bases. Trimming at V came to 0 bases and at J to 5 bases, leaving 4 bases not matched to a gene. The CDR3 consists of 15 residues. The germline gives CDR1 KGHSH, CDR2 LQKENI. The CDR3 nucleotides are TGTGCCAGCTCACCACCAGCGGGGCTAGACAATGAGCAGTTCTTC. Its translation: CASSPPAGLDNEQFF.

The chain links TRBV11-2 to TRBJ1-1; D remains ambiguous. In germline, CDR1 is SGHAT, CDR2 FQNNGV. The CDR3 spans 12 residues. V was trimmed by 3 bases and J by 4 bases, leaving 6 bases between them. CDR3 nucleotide sequence: TGTGCCAGCAGCTTGGAGAGCACTGAAGCTTTCTTT. Residues: CASSLESTEAFF.

The rearrangement uses TRBV4-3 and TRBJ1-4, with 10 bases fitting TRBD1. Germline assignment: CDR1 LGHNA and CDR2 YSLEER. This CDR3 has 15 amino acids. V was pared by 4 bases and J by 4 bases, with 3 bases of the junction left unmatched. This CDR3 reads CASSLGTGDNEKLFF. The CDR3 nucleotides read TGCGCCAGCAGCCTAGGGACAGGGGATAATGAAAAACTGTTTTTT.